This TCR beta chain was captured in a study of Ad26.COV2.S vaccination and SARS-CoV-2 variants (dated by TCRdb to the early 2020s). Regarding the study in general: Donors in the vaccine arm were drawn from COV1001, a multicentre, randomized, double-blind, placebo-controlled phase I-IIa trial testing Ad26.COV2.S in healthy adults. The specificity and breadth of SARS-CoV-2-reactive T cell receptors after Ad26.COV2.S vaccination were assessed by TCRbeta repertoire sequencing. Throughout the experiments and outcome assessment, investigators stayed blinded to trial group allocation. The TCR-sequenced set comprised around 32 samples: around 20 Ad26.COV2.S vaccine recipients, 5 placebo recipients and 8 SARS-CoV-2 convalescent individuals. Participants in the trial were split at random into five groups of five each, receiving low-dose or high-dose Ad26.COV2.S once or twice, or else placebo on both occasions. Ad26.COV2.S was administered intramuscularly at a dose of 5x10^10 or 1x10^11 viral particles, either as one shot or as two shots given 56 days apart.

V loses 0 bases at its end and J loses 1 base; junction bases beyond the gene matches: 1. The CDR3, from cysteine to phenylalanine, totals 15 residues. The CDR3 DNA has 45 bases and is translated from base 1. Via the germline V gene, CDR1 is MGHRA and CDR2 YSYEKL. What this sample's treatment or condition label stands for: around 19 received Ad26.COV2.S at low or high dose, single or two shots; about 5 received placebo; per-sample allocation not given. For vaccine and placebo recipients, the sequenced repertoires came from samples collected on day 63 after the first injection. In Cohort 1b, 25 adults aged 18-55 years were enrolled at a single site in Boston, USA, between 29 July and 7 August 2020. Ad26.COV2.S consisted of a replication-incompetent adenovirus type 26 vector by which a prefusion-stabilized SARS-CoV-2 spike protein from the original Wuhan strain was expressed. What the study reported, not specific to this receptor: Spike-specific TCR breadth was higher in Ad26.COV2.S recipients than in placebo recipients (P = 0.0014). According to the authors, total T cell responses may have been underestimated by the TCR breadth and depth analyses. Comparing responses between vaccine doses or regimens was not something the study was powered to do. Vaccine and placebo recipients had comparable non-spike TCR breadth, which fits with the vaccine containing only spike. Substantial breadth of spike-specific CD8+ and CD4+ T cell responses was reported after vaccination.

On this clone itself: It has no known antigen specificity. No quality values exist for individual bases; no much larger clone is one base distant.

TCRbeta CDR3 regions were sequenced with the immunoSEQ Assay. After extraction, genomic DNA underwent amplification by bias-controlled multiplex PCR, followed by high-throughput sequencing. As for the authors' bioinformatics: Collapsing and filtering of sequences were performed to quantify the absolute abundance of each unique TCRbeta CDR3 region. T cell fraction was estimated by normalizing TCRbeta template counts to usable DNA, with usable DNA measured through amplification of reference genes found in all nucleated cells. Repertoire TCRs were annotated as SARS-CoV-2-specific by exact matching of V gene, CDR3 amino acid sequence and J gene to a known reactive TCR set. MIRA supplied the reference SARS-CoV-2 TCR set, which was filtered for enrichment in COVID-19-positive ImmuneCODE repertoires so that public or cross-reactive TCRs were removed. Drawing on the MIRA antigens, annotated TCRs were analysed further at the level of specific ORF or position within ORF. Breadth was defined as annotated unique rearrangements over total unique productive rearrangements; depth was the summed frequency of those rearrangements. Group comparisons of TCR breadth used two-sided Wilcoxon rank-sum tests. In TCRdb, the immuneACCESS table is reduced to in-frame sequences with V and J assigned. These tables do not hold every clone; where another copy was compared, an unresolved V gene accounts for under half, and the others remain unexplained. V, J and clone size were drawn from that table, and D and trimming were deduced from the DNA. The sample records over 400,000 clones, about 90% of which are singletons. The ten largest account for roughly 4.3% of the sample.

This specimen consisted of peripheral blood, obtained in a trial of Ad26.COV2.S vaccine versus placebo. This receptor chain uses TRBV4-1 and TRBJ1-1, with 8 bases matching TRBD1. The TCR originated in a person between 18 and 65 years old who received the Ad26.COV2.S COVID-19 vaccine or a placebo. The CDR3 here reads CASSQEQGGNTEAFF. The nucleotide sequence is TGCGCCAGCAGCCAAGAACAGGGGGGGAACACTGAAGCTTTCTTT.